This T cell receptor beta chain was obtained from a study of blood T cells in healthy people across ages. Samples had at least 7 million PBMCs isolated from them. As concerns this clonotype: Its antigen is currently unknown.

Combining a sample-barcoded 5' primer with a J-beta primer mix, a second PCR ran for about 7 to 12 cycles. Every cDNA molecule carried a tag from a template-switch adaptor bearing 12 random nucleotides. Via MiXCR, TCRdb re-called the 5' RACE reads, giving one row per CDR3 protein. The sample carries around 990,000 distinct CDR3 sequences, 35% to 40% recorded once. Overall study findings and caveats: Those diversity estimates obtained from one million T cells were thought to be underestimates. Older individuals had lower TCR beta diversity per million T cells (the decline was roughly linear).

Germline V gene lookup returns CDR1 MNHEY and CDR2 SVGEGT. CDR3 length: 16 amino acids. V was shortened by 6 bases and J by 1 base, with 18 bases between the two germline ends. The specimen sequenced was blood. This rearrangement joins TRBV6-2 or TRBV6-3 to TRBJ1-1; D gene ambiguous. The origin of this receptor is a man between 18 and 29 years old in good health. CDR3 loop: CASRPDPAVRNTEAFF. DNA of the CDR3: TGTGCCAGCAGACCAGATCCCGCGGTTAGGAACACTGAAGCTTTCTTT.